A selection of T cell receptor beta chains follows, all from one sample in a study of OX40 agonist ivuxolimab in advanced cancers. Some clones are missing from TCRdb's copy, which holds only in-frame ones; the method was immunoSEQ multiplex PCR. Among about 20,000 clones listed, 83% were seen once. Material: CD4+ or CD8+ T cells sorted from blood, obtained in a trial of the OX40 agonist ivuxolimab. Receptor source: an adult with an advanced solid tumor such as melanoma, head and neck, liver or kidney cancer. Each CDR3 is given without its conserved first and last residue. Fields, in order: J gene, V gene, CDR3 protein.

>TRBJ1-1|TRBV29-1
SVGGGNTEAF
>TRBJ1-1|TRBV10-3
AISGEGRGSEAF
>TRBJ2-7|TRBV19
ASSIDQGRYEQY
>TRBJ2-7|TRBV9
ASSVEWMEGGGSYEQY
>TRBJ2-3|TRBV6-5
ASSYGGGTSTDTQY
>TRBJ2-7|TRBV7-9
ASSLALRQGRYEQY
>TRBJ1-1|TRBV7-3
ASSLGTGGEAF
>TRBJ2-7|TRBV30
AWSRQGAEQY
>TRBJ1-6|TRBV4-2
ASSPGGGNSPLH
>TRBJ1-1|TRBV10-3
AISVVVGGTEAF
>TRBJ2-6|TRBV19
ASSVTGSGANVLT
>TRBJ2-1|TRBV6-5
ASSFRGPSTGNEQF
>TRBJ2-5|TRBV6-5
ASRLRLGETQY
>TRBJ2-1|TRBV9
ASKGTDPREQF
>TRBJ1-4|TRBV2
ASSGGQGGEKLF
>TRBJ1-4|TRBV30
ACSNEKLF
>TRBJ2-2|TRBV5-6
ASSLGGSTGELF
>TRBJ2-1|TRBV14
ASHVTGDNEQF
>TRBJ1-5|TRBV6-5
ASSYSSNQPQH
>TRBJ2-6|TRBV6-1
ASSEASGSGANVLT
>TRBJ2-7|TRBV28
ASRSSYEQY
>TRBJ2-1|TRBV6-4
ASSDSLGSYNEQF
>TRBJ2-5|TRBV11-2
ASSVTNRETQY
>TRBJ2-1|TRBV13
ASSLGGLAGAYNEQF
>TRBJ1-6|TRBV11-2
ASSLDYSLHSPLH
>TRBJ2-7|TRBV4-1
ASSLGTGPYEQY
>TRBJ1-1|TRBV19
ASSIVQDRYTEAF
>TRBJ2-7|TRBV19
ASSPTTPLSYEQY
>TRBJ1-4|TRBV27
ASSFLGTNEKLF
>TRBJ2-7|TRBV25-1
ASSEYGEPYEQY
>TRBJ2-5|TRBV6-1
ASSEGAAQETQY